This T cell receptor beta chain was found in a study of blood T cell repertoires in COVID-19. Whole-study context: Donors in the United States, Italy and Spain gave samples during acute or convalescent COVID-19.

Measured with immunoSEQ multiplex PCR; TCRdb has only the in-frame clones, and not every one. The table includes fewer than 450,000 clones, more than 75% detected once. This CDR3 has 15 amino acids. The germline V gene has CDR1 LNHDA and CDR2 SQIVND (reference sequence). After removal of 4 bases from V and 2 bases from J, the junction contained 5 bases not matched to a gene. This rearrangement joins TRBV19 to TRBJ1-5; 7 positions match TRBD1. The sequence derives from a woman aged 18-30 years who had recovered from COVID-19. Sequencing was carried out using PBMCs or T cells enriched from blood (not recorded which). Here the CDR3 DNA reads TGTGCCAGTAGTAGAACAGGGGCTGGCAATCAGCCCCAGCATTTT. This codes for CASSRTGAGNQPQHF. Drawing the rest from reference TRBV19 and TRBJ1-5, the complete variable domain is DGGITQSPKYLFRKEGQNVTLSCEQNLNHDAMYWYRQDPGQGLRLIYYSQIVNDFQKGDIAEGYSVSREKKESFPLTVTSAQKNPTAFYLCASSRTGAGNQPQHFGDGTRLSIL.